What follows are 9 T cell receptor beta chains derived from one specimen sequenced in a study of T cell responses to AZD1222 COVID-19 vaccine. The table came from immunoSEQ multiplex PCR; TCRdb's copy has only in-frame clones and leaves some out. The sample carries roughly 80,000 clones, 88% recorded once. The sequencing here drew on peripheral blood, taken on day 0 of MenACWY control vaccination. These receptors were taken from an adult in good health.

This clone was observed a few times. The chain carries TRBV4-1 and TRBJ2-1; 8 nucleotides align to TRBD2. The trim removed 4 bases at V and 3 bases at J, leaving 2 bases unmatched. The germline gives CDR1 MGHRA, CDR2 YSYEKL. This CDR3 contains 14 residues. The CDR3 DNA reads TGCGCCAGCAGCCTCGGGGGGGACTACAATGAGCAGTTCTTC. Protein sequence: CASSLGGDYNEQFF.

The V and J genes are TRBV7-2 and TRBJ2-5; D may be TRBD1 or TRBD2 (6 bases each). Germline CDR1 reads SGHTA; CDR2 reads FQGNSA. The germline V and J ends were trimmed by 4 bases and 5 bases, with 8 bases remaining between them. The CDR3 is 12 residues long. The CDR3, as DNA: TGTGCCAGCAGCTGGAGGGGGGAGACCCAGTACTTC. Protein sequence: CASSWRGETQYF.

The chain uses TRBV6-5 and TRBJ2-7; 9 positions agree with TRBD2. This CDR3 has 15 residues. J lost 4 bases, V lost 3 bases, and 7 bases had no gene match. CDR1 and CDR2 from the germline V gene are MNHEY and SVGAGI. The DNA for the CDR3 is TGTGCCAGCAGTTATACTAGCGGGCAGTCATACGAGCAGTACTTC. Protein: CASSYTSGQSYEQYF.

This clone was found once. The chain uses TRBV6-5 and TRBJ1-2; 7 bases line up with TRBD1. Trimming at V came to 4 bases and at J to 4 bases, leaving 6 bases not matched to a gene. Germline lookup yields CDR1 MNHEY and CDR2 SVGAGI. This CDR3 is 14 amino acids long. CDR3 region: CASSWTTGSYGYTF. CDR3 sequence (DNA): TGTGCCAGCAGTTGGACGACAGGGAGCTATGGCTACACCTTC.

The CDR3: CASSTTGGGGQPQHF. The CDR3 DNA reads as TGTGCCAGCAGCACGACAGGGGGCGGCGGTCAGCCCCAGCATTTT. J is TRBJ1-5 and V is TRBV7-2; 10 nucleotides align to TRBD1. CDR1 is SGHTA and CDR2 is FQGNSA in the germline V gene. V was clipped by 5 bases and J by 6 bases; unmatched bases: 7. The CDR3 is made up of 15 amino acids.

The chain is built from TRBV5-6 and TRBJ2-7; D is undetermined. CDR1 and CDR2 from the germline V gene are SGHDT and YYEEEE. The CDR3 is 12 residues long. Trimming took 0 bases from V and 4 from J, leaving 5 bases between them. The CDR3 reads CASSLADYEQYF. The DNA of the CDR3 is TGTGCCAGCAGCTTGGCAGATTACGAGCAGTACTTC.

The chain employs TRBV6-5 and TRBJ2-1; D unclear. Trimming removed 0 bases at V and 12 bases at J, with 12 bases between. This CDR3 region has 13 residues. Germline V gene sequence: CDR1 MNHEY, CDR2 SVGAGI. The CDR3 loop reads CASSYSFSGGQFF. The DNA of the CDR3 is TGTGCCAGCAGTTACTCATTTTCGGGTGGGCAGTTCTTC.

The V gene is TRBV11-3, the J gene TRBJ1-4; no definite D call. CDR1 and CDR2 (germline): SGHNT, YENEEA. The CDR3 length is 12 residues. Deletions cut 2 bases from V and 11 bases from J, with 9 bases between. The CDR3 DNA is TGTGCCAGCAGCTTATTCGGAAGGAAACTGTTTTTT. It is translated as CASSLFGRKLFF.

This chain links TRBV3-1 (or the pseudogene TRBV3-2) with TRBJ2-1; D is unresolved. V lost 2 bases and J 9 bases, leaving 5 bases between the germline ends. CDR3 length equals 11 residues. Per germline, CDR1 LGHDT and CDR2 YNNKEL (reference sequence). CDR3 sequence reads: CASSQTVEQFF. CDR3 nucleotides: TGTGCCAGCAGCCAAACGGTTGAGCAGTTCTTC.